The rows below give T cell receptor beta chains drawn from one sample of a study of identical twins. TCRdb analysed the 5' RACE reads with MiXCR anew, one entry per CDR3 protein. Of approximately 300,000 distinct CDR3 sequences in the sample, over 8.5% were seen once. Another study also made use of these data, one on yellow fever vaccine responses in identical twins.

The sequencing sample was made of CD8+ T cells sorted from blood. These receptors were taken from a woman between 18 and 29 years old in good health. CDR3s include the opening cysteine and the closing phenylalanine or tryptophan. Each record gives: J gene, D gene, clone size, V gene, CDR3 DNA, CDR3 protein. The D gene is left open where the match is weak. The size of a clone is reported for some rows only, either as once, few or many, or as a class for expanded clones.

TRBJ2-7	-	-	TRBV27	TGTGCCAGCAGTTGGGGGGGCCCCTACGAGCAGTACTTC	CASSWGGPYEQYF
TRBJ2-7	-	many	TRBV10-3	TGTGCCATCAGTGACGTATACGAGCAGTACTTC	CAISDVYEQYF
TRBJ2-7	TRBD2	-	TRBV20-1	TGCAGTGCTAGAGATGGAAATCTAGCGGCATCCTACGAGCAGTACTTC	CSARDGNLAASYEQYF
TRBJ2-2	-	many	TRBV7-3	TGTGCCAGCAGCAAACTTCTGGGGACCGGGGAGCTGTTTTTT	CASSKLLGTGELFF
TRBJ1-1	-	many	TRBV7-9	TGTGCCAGCAGCATGGGTTTGGGCATGGGAGCTTTCTTT	CASSMGLGMGAFF
TRBJ2-3	-	many	TRBV24-1	TGTGCCACCAGTGACTCCCCTAAGGATACGCAGTATTTT	CATSDSPKDTQYF
TRBJ2-5	-	few	TRBV5-5	TGTGCCAGCAGCGATAGAGGGTGGGAGACCCAGTACTTC	CASSDRGWETQYF
TRBJ1-3	-	few	TRBV5-6	TGTGCCAGCAGCTTGGGTGCAGGAAACACCATATATTTT	CASSLGAGNTIYF
TRBJ2-5	TRBD2	few	TRBV4-2	TGTGCCAGCAGCCCCCTGGCGGGGGGCAGGGGCGAAGAGACCCAGTACTTC	CASSPLAGGRGEETQYF
TRBJ2-2	-	-	TRBV15	TGTGCCACCAGCAGAGATCTTGCCGGGGAGCTGTTTTTT	CATSRDLAGELFF
TRBJ2-4	-	many	TRBV5-6	TGTGCCAGCAGCACGGACAGGGAGGGCAAAAACATTCAGTACTTC	CASSTDREGKNIQYF
TRBJ2-2	TRBD2	-	TRBV10-3	TGTGCCATTATAGCGGGTGACACCGGGGAGCTGTTTTTT	CAIIAGDTGELFF
TRBJ1-1	TRBD1	many	TRBV12-3/TRBV12-4	TGTGCCAGCGGACAGGGGGACACTGAAGCTTTCTTT	CASGQGDTEAFF
TRBJ2-1	-	many	TRBV7-9	TGTGCCAGCAGCTTAGGTTCGGACAGCTTCACCTACAATGAGCAGTTCTTC	CASSLGSDSFTYNEQFF
TRBJ2-5	TRBD2	few	TRBV5-1	TGCGCCAGCAGCCCATCGACTAGCGGGGGGTACCAAGAGACCCAGTACTTC	CASSPSTSGGYQETQYF
TRBJ2-3	-	many	TRBV27	TGTGCCAGCAGTTCGACCCTTGATACGCAGTATTTT	CASSSTLDTQYF
TRBJ2-7	-	-	TRBV7-8	TGTGCCAGCAGCTCCATCGGTGGGGGCGAGCAGTACTTC	CASSSIGGGEQYF
TRBJ2-7	-	-	TRBV4-1	TGCGCCAGCAGCCATGGAACCCGTGGTTGGGAGCAGTACTTC	CASSHGTRGWEQYF
TRBJ2-7	-	many	TRBV7-6	TGTGCCAGCAGCTCGAGGAACTCCTACGAGCAGTACTTC	CASSSRNSYEQYF
TRBJ2-1	TRBD1	many	TRBV6-2/TRBV6-3	TGTGCCAGCAGTTACGCGGGACAGGGTTACAATGAGCAGTTCTTC	CASSYAGQGYNEQFF
TRBJ1-1	-	few	TRBV10-3	TGTGCCATCAGTAAAGATAGTTTTATGAACACTGAAGCTTTCTTT	CAISKDSFMNTEAFF
TRBJ2-7	-	-	TRBV20-1	TGCAGTGCTGACCCCAGGGCCTCCTACGAGCAGTACTTC	CSADPRASYEQYF
TRBJ2-5	-	-	TRBV12-3/TRBV12-4	TGTGCCAGCAGCCCCCCCTTTTTGGGGGGACAAGAGACCCAGTACTTC	CASSPPFLGGQETQYF
TRBJ2-3	-	many	TRBV12-3/TRBV12-4	TGTGCCAGCAGTCAGGGACATACGCAGTATTTT	CASSQGHTQYF
TRBJ2-7	-	-	TRBV5-6	TGTGCCAGGAGCCTCGGCGGCATCCGCTACGAGCAGTACTTC	CARSLGGIRYEQYF
TRBJ2-1	-	many	TRBV12-3/TRBV12-4	TGTGCCAGCAGTTTTGCGGGGATCTACAATGAGCAGTTCTTC	CASSFAGIYNEQFF
TRBJ2-7	-	few	TRBV6-1	TGTGCCAGCAGTGAAGCAGGAGTTCTGTTCAGCTCCTACGAGCAGTACTTC	CASSEAGVLFSSYEQYF
TRBJ2-2	-	many	TRBV6-6	TGTGCCAGCAGTTACTCCGGGACCGGGGAGCTGTTTTTT	CASSYSGTGELFF
TRBJ2-7	-	-	TRBV5-6	TGTGCCAGCAGCTTATTCGCCGGGGAGGTTCGCTACGAGCAGTACTTC	CASSLFAGEVRYEQYF
TRBJ2-7	TRBD1	-	TRBV27	TGTGCCAGCAGTTCGCCGAAGACAGGGAGCGAGCAGTACTTC	CASSSPKTGSEQYF
TRBJ1-1	TRBD1	few	TRBV6-1	TGTGCCAGCAGGACGGGACAGGGCTTTACTGAAGCTTTCTTT	CASRTGQGFTEAFF
TRBJ2-1	-	few	TRBV30	TGTGCCTGGGGTTGGGGGATCAATGAGCAGTTCTTC	CAWGWGINEQFF
TRBJ2-7	TRBD1	-	TRBV7-9	TGTGCCAGCAGCTTAGAGCCCACAGGGACAGTCGAGCAGTACTTC	CASSLEPTGTVEQYF
TRBJ2-7	TRBD2	many	TRBV6-2/TRBV6-3	TGTGCCAGCGGCTCGACTAGCGGGAGCTACGAGCAGTACTTC	CASGSTSGSYEQYF
TRBJ1-1	-	-	TRBV5-8	TGTGCCAGCAGCTTTACAAGATCGAACACTGAAGCTTTCTTT	CASSFTRSNTEAFF
TRBJ2-1	-	-	TRBV7-9	TGTGCCAGCAGCCCTCCGGCGGGAAAAATTAATTACAATGAGCAGTTCTTC	CASSPPAGKINYNEQFF
TRBJ2-2	TRBD1	-	TRBV7-2	TGTGCCAGCAGCGCGGGACAGGGGGCGACCGGGGAGCTGTTTTTT	CASSAGQGATGELFF
TRBJ2-7	TRBD1	few	TRBV20-1	TGCAGCCACAGGCTGGGACAGGGGTTCTACGAGCAGTACTTC	CSHRLGQGFYEQYF
TRBJ1-4	-	many	TRBV30	TGTGCCTGGAGTACAGGTGAAAAACTGTTTTTT	CAWSTGEKLFF
TRBJ2-1	TRBD1	-	TRBV6-1	TGTGCCAGCAGCGGGGACAGGGTCACCTACAATGAGCAGTTCTTC	CASSGDRVTYNEQFF
TRBJ2-1	-	many	TRBV27	TGTGCCAGCAGTCGTGGGGGCCCCTACAATGAGCAGTTCTTC	CASSRGGPYNEQFF
TRBJ2-1	TRBD2	many	TRBV10-3	TGTGCCATCAGTCCTTTGGGACTAGCCCCCGACAATGAGCAGTTCTTC	CAISPLGLAPDNEQFF
TRBJ2-7	TRBD1	few	TRBV11-2	TGTGCCAGCAGCACGCGACAGGGGGAATTCTACGAGCAGTACTTC	CASSTRQGEFYEQYF
TRBJ2-5	-	many	TRBV4-2	TGTGCCACGGGACAAGAGACCCAGTACTTC	CATGQETQYF
TRBJ2-7	-	-	TRBV27	TGTGCCAGCAGTTTATCGGGGACGTCCTACGAGCAGTACTTC	CASSLSGTSYEQYF
TRBJ2-1	-	-	TRBV29-1	TGCAGCGTTGGTGTCGGAGGCCGCTCCTACAATGAGCAGTTCTTC	CSVGVGGRSYNEQFF
TRBJ2-2	TRBD1	few	TRBV5-4	TGTGCCAGCAGCCCCGGGACAGGGGCCGGGGAGCTGTTTTTT	CASSPGTGAGELFF
TRBJ2-3	TRBD2	few	TRBV6-1	TGTGCCAGCAGCCAACTCCTCCATAGCGGGGGGGCCGGCACAGATACGCAGTATTTT	CASSQLLHSGGAGTDTQYF
TRBJ2-1	TRBD1	many	TRBV4-1	TGCGCCAGCAGCCAGGGGGACAGGGGGCCTTACAATGAGCAGTTCTTC	CASSQGDRGPYNEQFF
TRBJ2-7	TRBD1	many	TRBV5-1	TGCGCCAGCAGCTCACCCGGGACAGGGCCCAACGAGCAGTACTTC	CASSSPGTGPNEQYF
TRBJ2-3	-	few	TRBV7-3	TGTGCCAGCAGCCCGTTGGGGGCGGGAGATACGCAGTATTTT	CASSPLGAGDTQYF
TRBJ2-1	-	-	TRBV5-6	TGTGCCAGCAGCCCCGGAGGGGACAATGAGCAGTTCTTC	CASSPGGDNEQFF